These T cell receptor beta chains were read from a single sample in a study of blood T cell repertoires in COVID-19. Measured with immunoSEQ multiplex PCR; TCRdb has only the in-frame clones, and not every one. This repertoire shows some 390,000 clones, roughly nine tenths found once; its top ten account for 1% to 1.3%. Sequences were obtained from PBMCs or T cells enriched from blood (not recorded which). All receptors come from a man aged 30 to 39 who had recovered from COVID-19. Each CDR3 is given with its conserved first and last residue. The D gene is left open where the match is weak. A row's size may be missing; if present it is once, few, many or a size class.

j_call: TRBJ2-4; v_call: TRBV30; clone_size: .; d_call: .; cdr3_nt: TGTGCCTGGAGTGAGACAGTAGCCAAAAACATTCAGTACTTC; cdr3_aa: CAWSETVAKNIQYF
j_call: TRBJ2-4; v_call: TRBV5-3; clone_size: .; d_call: TRBD2; cdr3_nt: TGTGTCAGAAGCCGCGGACTAGCGGGTACCTTAGCCAAAAACATTCAGTACTTC; cdr3_aa: CVRSRGLAGTLAKNIQYF
j_call: TRBJ1-2; v_call: TRBV2; clone_size: .; d_call: TRBD1; cdr3_nt: TGTGCCAGCAGTGAAAGTAGGCAGGGGGCGATTGGCTACACCTTC; cdr3_aa: CASSESRQGAIGYTF
j_call: TRBJ2-7; v_call: TRBV14; clone_size: once; d_call: TRBD2; cdr3_nt: TGTGCCAGCAGCGCCTTGGGGGGGTCCTACGAGCAGTACTTC; cdr3_aa: CASSALGGSYEQYF
j_call: TRBJ2-7; v_call: TRBV7-9; clone_size: .; d_call: .; cdr3_nt: TGTGCCAGCAGCGGGGGAGGCTACGAGCAGTACTTC; cdr3_aa: CASSGGGYEQYF
j_call: TRBJ2-5; v_call: TRBV28; clone_size: .; d_call: TRBD1; cdr3_nt: TGTGCCAGCAGAGTCACAGGGGGCCGAGAGACCCAGTACTTC; cdr3_aa: CASRVTGGRETQYF
j_call: TRBJ1-2; v_call: TRBV28; clone_size: .; d_call: TRBD1; cdr3_nt: TGTGCCAGCAGGTCGGGACAGAAGGATGGCTACACCTTC; cdr3_aa: CASRSGQKDGYTF
j_call: TRBJ2-7; v_call: TRBV5-1; clone_size: .; d_call: .; cdr3_nt: TGCGCCAGCAGCTTAAGATCCGGAGCGAACTACGAGCAGTACTTC; cdr3_aa: CASSLRSGANYEQYF
j_call: TRBJ1-5; v_call: TRBV19; clone_size: few; d_call: .; cdr3_nt: TGTGCCTCGACCCCGGGGGGCCGCCAGCCCCAGCATTTT; cdr3_aa: CASTPGGRQPQHF
j_call: TRBJ2-5; v_call: TRBV7-9; clone_size: .; d_call: .; cdr3_nt: TGTGCCAGCAACCGGGGTAGCGCAGAGACCCAGTACTTC; cdr3_aa: CASNRGSAETQYF
j_call: TRBJ1-1; v_call: TRBV11-2; clone_size: .; d_call: TRBD1; cdr3_nt: TGTGCCAGCAGCTCCGGGACAGGGGGCACTGAAGCTTTCTTT; cdr3_aa: CASSSGTGGTEAFF
j_call: TRBJ2-3; v_call: TRBV30; clone_size: .; d_call: TRBD1; cdr3_nt: TGTGCCTGGAGCGCGACAGGGGCTAACACAGATACGCAGTATTTT; cdr3_aa: CAWSATGANTDTQYF